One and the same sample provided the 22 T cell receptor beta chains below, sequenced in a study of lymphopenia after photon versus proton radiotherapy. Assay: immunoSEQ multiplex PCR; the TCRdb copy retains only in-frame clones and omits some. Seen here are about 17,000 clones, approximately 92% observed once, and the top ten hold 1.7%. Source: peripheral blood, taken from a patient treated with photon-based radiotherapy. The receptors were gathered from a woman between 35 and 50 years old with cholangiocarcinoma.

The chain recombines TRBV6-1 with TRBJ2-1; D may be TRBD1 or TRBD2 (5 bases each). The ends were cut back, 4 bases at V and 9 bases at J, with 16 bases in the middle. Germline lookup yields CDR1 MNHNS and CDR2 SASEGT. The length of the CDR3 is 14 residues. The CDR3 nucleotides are TGTGCCAGCAGTGGGGCCCAGGGCAGCGGTGAGCAGTTCTTC. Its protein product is CASSGAQGSGEQFF.

The chain's CDR3 is CASSEAGLGQHF. CDR3 bases: TGTGCCAGCAGTGAAGCAGGGTTAGGTCAGCATTTT. The chain combines TRBV6-1 with TRBJ1-5; D gene uncertain. Germline assignment: CDR1 MNHNS and CDR2 SASEGT. The V gene lost 0 bases and the J gene lost 13 bases, with 10 bases spanning the gap. The CDR3 contains 12 residues.

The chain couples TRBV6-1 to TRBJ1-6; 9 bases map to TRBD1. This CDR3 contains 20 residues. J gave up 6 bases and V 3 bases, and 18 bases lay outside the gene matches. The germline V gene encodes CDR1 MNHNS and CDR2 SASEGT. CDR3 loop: CASSEKLGTGRFNFNSPLHF. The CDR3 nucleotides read TGTGCCAGCAGTGAGAAACTCGGGACAGGGCGCTTTAACTTTAATTCACCCCTCCACTTT.

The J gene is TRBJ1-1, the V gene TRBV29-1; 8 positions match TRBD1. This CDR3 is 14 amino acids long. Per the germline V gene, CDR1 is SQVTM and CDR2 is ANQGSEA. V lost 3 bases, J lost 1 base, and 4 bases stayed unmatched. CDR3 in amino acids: CSVEQGAGNTEAFF. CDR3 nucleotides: TGCAGCGTTGAGCAGGGGGCAGGGAACACTGAAGCTTTCTTT.

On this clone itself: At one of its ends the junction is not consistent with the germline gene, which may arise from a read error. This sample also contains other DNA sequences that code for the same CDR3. CDR3 coding DNA: TGTGCCAGTACCCTCGGGGGGCCTAGTAATGGTTACACCTTC. Protein sequence: CASTLGGPSNGYTF. The chain carries TRBV19 and TRBJ1-2, with D maybe TRBD1 (6 bases). The CDR3 loop spans 14 amino acids. Germline V gene lookup returns CDR1 LNHDA and CDR2 SQIVND (reference sequence).

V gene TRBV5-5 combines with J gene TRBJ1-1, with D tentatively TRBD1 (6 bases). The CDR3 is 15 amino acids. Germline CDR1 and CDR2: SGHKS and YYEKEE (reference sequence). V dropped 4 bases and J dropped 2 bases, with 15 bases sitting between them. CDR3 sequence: CASSVLGGTNTEAFF. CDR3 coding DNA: TGTGCCAGCAGCGTCCTCGGGGGCACAAACACTGAAGCTTTCTTT.

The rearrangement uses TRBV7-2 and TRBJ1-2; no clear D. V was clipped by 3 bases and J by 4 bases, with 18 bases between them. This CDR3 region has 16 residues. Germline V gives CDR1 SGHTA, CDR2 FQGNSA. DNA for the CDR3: TGTGCCAGCAGCTTGGATCCAAGACATGGCCGCTATGGCTACACCTTC. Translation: CASSLDPRHGRYGYTF.

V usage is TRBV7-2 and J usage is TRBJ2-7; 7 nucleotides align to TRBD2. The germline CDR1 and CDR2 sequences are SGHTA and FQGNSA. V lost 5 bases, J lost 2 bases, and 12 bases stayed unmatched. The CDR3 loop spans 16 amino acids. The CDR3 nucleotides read TGTGCCAGCAGCCTACCCCGACAGCGGGGCACCTACGAGCAGTACTTC. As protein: CASSLPRQRGTYEQYF.

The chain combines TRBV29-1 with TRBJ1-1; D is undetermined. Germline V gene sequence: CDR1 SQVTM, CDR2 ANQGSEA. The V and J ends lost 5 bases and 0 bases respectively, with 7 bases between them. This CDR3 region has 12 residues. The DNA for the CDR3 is TGCAGCGTTACAGTAGTGAACACTGAAGCTTTCTTT. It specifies CSVTVVNTEAFF.

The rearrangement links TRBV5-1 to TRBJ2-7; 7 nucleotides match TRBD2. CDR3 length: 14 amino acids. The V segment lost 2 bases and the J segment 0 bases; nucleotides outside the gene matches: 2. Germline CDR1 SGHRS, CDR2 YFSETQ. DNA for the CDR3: TGCGCCAGCAGCTTAGGCGGGAGCTCCTACGAGCAGTACTTC. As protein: CASSLGGSSYEQYF. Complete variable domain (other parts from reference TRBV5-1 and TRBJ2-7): KAGVTQTPRYLIKTRGQQVTLSCSPISGHRSVSWYQQTPGQGLQFLFEYFSETQRNKGNFPGRFSGRQFSNSRSEMNVSTLELGDSALYLCASSLGGSSYEQYFGPGTRLTVT.

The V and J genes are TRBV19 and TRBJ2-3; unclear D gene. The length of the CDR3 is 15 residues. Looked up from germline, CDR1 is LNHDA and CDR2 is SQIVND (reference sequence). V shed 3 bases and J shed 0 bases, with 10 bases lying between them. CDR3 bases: TGTGCCAGTAGTATGGGTCTACTTAGCACAGATACGCAGTATTTT. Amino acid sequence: CASSMGLLSTDTQYF.

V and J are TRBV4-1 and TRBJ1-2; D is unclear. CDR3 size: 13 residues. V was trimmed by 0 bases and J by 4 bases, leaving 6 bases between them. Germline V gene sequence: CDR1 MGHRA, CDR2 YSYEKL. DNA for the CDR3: TGCGCCAGCAGCCAAGATGGGGTCTATGGCTACACCTTC. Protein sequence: CASSQDGVYGYTF.

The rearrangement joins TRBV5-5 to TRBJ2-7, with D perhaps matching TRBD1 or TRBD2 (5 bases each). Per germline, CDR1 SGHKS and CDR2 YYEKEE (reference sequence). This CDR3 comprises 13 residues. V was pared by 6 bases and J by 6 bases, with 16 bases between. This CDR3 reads CASTPVGASEQYF. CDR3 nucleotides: TGTGCCAGCACCCCGGTCGGGGCGAGCGAGCAGTACTTC.

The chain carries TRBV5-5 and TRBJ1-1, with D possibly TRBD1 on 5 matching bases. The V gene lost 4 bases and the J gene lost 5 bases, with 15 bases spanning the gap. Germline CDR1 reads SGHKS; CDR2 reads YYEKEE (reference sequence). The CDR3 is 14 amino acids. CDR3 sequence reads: CASSAGGLSTEAFF. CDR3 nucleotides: TGTGCCAGCAGCGCCGGGGGATTGTCTACTGAAGCTTTCTTT.

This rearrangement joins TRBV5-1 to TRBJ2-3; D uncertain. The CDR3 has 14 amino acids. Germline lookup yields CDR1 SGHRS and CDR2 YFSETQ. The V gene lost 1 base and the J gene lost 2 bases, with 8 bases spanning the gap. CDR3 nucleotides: TGCGCCAGCAGCTTGCAGGTACCCACAGATACGCAGTATTTT. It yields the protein CASSLQVPTDTQYF. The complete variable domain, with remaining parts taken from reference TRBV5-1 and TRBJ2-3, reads KAGVTQTPRYLIKTRGQQVTLSCSPISGHRSVSWYQQTPGQGLQFLFEYFSETQRNKGNFPGRFSGRQFSNSRSEMNVSTLELGDSALYLCASSLQVPTDTQYFGPGTRLTVL.

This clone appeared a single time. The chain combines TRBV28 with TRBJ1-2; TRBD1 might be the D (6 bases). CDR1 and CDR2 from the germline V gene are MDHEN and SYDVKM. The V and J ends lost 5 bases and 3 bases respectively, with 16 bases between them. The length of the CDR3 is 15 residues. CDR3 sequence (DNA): TGTGCCAGCAGTCCCAGGGGCAGGGAGGACTATGGCTACACCTTC. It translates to CASSPRGREDYGYTF.

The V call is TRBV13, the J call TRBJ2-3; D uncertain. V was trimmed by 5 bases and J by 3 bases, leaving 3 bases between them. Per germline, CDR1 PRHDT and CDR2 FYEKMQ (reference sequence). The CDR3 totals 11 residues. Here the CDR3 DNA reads TGTGCCAGCAGCCCAACAGATACGCAGTATTTT. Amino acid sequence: CASSPTDTQYF.

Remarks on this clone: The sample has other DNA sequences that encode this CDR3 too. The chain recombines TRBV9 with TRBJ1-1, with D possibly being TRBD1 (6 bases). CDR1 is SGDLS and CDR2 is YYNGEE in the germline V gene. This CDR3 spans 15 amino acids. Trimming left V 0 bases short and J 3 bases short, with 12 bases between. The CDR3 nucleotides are TGTGCCAGCAGCGTAGCTGGGGGGCGAGACACTGAAGCTTTCTTT. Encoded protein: CASSVAGGRDTEAFF.

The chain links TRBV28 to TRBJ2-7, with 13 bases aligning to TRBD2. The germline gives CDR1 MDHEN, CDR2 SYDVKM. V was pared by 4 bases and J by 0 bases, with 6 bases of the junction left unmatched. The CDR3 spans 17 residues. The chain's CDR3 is CASSSFWTSGSSYEQYF. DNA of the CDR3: TGTGCCAGCAGTTCCTTTTGGACTAGCGGGAGCTCCTACGAGCAGTACTTC.

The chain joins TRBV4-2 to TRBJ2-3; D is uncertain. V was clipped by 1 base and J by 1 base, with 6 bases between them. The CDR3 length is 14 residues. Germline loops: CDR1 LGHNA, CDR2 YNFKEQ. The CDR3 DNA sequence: TGTGCCAGCAGCCAAGCGTACGGCACAGATACGCAGTATTTT. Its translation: CASSQAYGTDTQYF.

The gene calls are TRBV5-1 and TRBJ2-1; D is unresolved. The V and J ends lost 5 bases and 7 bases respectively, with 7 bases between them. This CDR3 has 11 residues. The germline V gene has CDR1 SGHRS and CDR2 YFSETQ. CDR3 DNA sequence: TGCGCCAGCAGAGGTGGGAATGAGCAGTTCTTC. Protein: CASRGGNEQFF.

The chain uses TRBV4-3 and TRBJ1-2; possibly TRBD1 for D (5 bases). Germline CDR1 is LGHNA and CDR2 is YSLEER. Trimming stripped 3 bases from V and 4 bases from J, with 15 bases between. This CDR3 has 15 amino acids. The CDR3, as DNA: TGCGCCAGCAGCCAGCTTACAGGTGGGACCTATGGCTACACCTTC. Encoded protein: CASSQLTGGTYGYTF.